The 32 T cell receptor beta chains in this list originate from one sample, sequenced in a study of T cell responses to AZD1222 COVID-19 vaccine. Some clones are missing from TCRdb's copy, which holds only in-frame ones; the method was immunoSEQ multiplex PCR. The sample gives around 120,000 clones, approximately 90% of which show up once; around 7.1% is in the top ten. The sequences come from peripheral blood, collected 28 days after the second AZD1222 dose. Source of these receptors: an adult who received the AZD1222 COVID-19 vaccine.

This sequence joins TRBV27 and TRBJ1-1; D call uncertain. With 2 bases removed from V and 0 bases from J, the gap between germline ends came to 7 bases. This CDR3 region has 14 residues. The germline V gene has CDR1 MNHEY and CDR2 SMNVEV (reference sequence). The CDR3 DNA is TGTGCCAGCAGTTTAAGATACCTGAACACTGAAGCTTTCTTT. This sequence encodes CASSLRYLNTEAFF.

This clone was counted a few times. The CDR3 DNA sequence: TGCAGTGGGAGACAGGGTGGAAGCACAGATACGCAGTATTTT. Its translation: CSGRQGGSTDTQYF. The chain is built from TRBV29-1 and TRBJ2-3, with 7 bases identical to TRBD1. In germline, CDR1 is SQVTM, CDR2 ANQGSEA. The CDR3 has 14 residues.

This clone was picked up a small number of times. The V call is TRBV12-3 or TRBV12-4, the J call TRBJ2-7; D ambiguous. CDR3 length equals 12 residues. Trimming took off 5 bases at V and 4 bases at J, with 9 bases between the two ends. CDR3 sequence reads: CASSLNTYEQYF. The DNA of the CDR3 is TGTGCCAGCAGTCTCAACACATACGAGCAGTACTTC.

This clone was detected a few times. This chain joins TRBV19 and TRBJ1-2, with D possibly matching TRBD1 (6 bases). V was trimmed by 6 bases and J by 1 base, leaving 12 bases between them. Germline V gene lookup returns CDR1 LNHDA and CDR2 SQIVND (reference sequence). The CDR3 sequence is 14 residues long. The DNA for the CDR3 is TGTGCCAGTAGCAGGACAGATATTAACTATGGCTACACCTTC. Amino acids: CASSRTDINYGYTF. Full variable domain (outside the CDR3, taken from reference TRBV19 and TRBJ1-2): DGGITQSPKYLFRKEGQNVTLSCEQNLNHDAMYWYRQDPGQGLRLIYYSQIVNDFQKGDIAEGYSVSREKKESFPLTVTSAQKNPTAFYLCASSRTDINYGYTFGSGTRLTVV.

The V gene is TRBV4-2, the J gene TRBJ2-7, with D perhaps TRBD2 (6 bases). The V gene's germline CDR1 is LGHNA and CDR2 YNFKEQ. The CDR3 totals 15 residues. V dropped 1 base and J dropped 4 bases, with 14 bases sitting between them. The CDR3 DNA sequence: TGTGCCAGCAGCCAAGGCGGGGCCAGTTATTACGAGCAGTACTTC. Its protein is CASSQGGASYYEQYF.

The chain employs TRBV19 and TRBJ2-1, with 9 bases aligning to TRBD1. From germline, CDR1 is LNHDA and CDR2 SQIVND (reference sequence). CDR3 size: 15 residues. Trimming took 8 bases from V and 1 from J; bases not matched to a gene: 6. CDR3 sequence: CASCAGQGSYNEQFF. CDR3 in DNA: TGTGCCAGTTGCGCGGGACAGGGTTCCTACAATGAGCAGTTCTTC.

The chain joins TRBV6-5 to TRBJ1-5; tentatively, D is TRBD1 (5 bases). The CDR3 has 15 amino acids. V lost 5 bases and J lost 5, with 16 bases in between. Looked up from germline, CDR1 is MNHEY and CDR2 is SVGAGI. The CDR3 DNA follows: TGTGCCAGCAGTCCGGGCAGGGTCCCCTATCAGCCCCAGCATTTT. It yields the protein CASSPGRVPYQPQHF.

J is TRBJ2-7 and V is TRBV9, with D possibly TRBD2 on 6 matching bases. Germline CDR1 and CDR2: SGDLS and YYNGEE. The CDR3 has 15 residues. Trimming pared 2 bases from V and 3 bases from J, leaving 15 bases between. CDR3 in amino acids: CASSVTGGTIYEQYF. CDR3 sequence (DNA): TGTGCCAGCAGCGTTACGGGCGGGACGATCTACGAGCAGTACTTC. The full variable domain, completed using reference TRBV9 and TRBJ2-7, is DSGVTQTPKHLITATGQRVTLRCSPRSGDLSVYWYQQSLDQGLQFLIQYYNGEERAKGNILERFSAQQFPDLHSELNLSSLELGDSALYFCASSVTGGTIYEQYFGPGTRLTVT.

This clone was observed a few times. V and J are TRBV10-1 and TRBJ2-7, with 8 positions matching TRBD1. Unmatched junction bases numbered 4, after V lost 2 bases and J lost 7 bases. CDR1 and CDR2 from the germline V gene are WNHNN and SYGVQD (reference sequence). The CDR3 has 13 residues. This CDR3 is CASSEGRGLEQYF. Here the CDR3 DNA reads TGCGCCAGCAGTGAGGGCAGGGGGCTGGAGCAGTACTTC.

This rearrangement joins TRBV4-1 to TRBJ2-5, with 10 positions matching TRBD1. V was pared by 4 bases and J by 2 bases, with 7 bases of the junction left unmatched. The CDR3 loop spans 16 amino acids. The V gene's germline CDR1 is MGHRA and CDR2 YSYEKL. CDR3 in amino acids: CASSRKDRGGQETQYF. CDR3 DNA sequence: TGCGCCAGCAGCCGGAAGGACAGGGGGGGGCAAGAGACCCAGTACTTC.

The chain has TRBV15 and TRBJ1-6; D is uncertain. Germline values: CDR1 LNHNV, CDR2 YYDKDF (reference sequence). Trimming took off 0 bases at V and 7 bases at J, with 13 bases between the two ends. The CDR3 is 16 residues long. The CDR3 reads CATSRDSPDGNSPLHF. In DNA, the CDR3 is TGTGCCACCAGCAGAGATTCCCCCGACGGAAATTCACCCCTCCACTTT.

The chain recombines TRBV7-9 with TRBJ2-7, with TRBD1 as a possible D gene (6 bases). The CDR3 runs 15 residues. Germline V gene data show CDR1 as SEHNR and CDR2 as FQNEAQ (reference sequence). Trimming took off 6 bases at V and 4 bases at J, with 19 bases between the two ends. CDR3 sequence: CASRDAGTTRYEQYF. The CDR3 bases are TGTGCCAGCAGGGACGCCGGGACAACTCGTTACGAGCAGTACTTC.

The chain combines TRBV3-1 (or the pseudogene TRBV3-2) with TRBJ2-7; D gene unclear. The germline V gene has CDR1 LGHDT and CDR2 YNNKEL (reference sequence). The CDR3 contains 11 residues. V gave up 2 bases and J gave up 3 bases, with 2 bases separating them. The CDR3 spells CASSQYYEQYF. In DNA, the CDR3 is TGTGCCAGCAGCCAATACTACGAGCAGTACTTC.

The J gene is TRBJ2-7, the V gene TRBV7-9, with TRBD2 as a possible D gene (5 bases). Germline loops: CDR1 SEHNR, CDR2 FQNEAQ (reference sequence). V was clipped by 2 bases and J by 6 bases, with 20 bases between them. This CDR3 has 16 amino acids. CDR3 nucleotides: TGTGCCAGCAGCTTACCCTTTTATGGGAGTAGGTCCGAGCAGTACTTC. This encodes CASSLPFYGSRSEQYF.

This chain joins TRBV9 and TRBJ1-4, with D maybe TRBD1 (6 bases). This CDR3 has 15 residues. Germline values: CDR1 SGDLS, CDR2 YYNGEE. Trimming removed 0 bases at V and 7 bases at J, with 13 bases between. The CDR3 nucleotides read TGTGCCAGCAGCGTAGAAGGGGGGTTGGGTGAAAAACTGTTTTTT. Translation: CASSVEGGLGEKLFF.

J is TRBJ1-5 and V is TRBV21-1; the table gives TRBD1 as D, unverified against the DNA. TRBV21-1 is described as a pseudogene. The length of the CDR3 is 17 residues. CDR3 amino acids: CASSKKLGKQSNQPQHF. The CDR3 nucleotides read TGTGCCAGCAGCAAAAAGCTGGGTAAACAGAGCAATCAGCCCCAGCATTTT.

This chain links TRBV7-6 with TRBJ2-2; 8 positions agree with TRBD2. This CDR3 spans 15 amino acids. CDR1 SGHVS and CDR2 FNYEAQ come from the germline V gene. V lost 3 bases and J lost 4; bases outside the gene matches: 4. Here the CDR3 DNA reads TGTGCCAGCAGCTTTGGGCGGGGGGTCACCGGGGAGCTGTTTTTT. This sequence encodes CASSFGRGVTGELFF.

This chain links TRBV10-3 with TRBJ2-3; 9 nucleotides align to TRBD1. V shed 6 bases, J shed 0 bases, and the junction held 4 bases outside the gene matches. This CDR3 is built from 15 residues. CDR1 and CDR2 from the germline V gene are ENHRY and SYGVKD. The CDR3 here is CAISRTGVSTDTQYF. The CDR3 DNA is TGTGCCATCAGCAGGACAGGGGTGAGCACAGATACGCAGTATTTT.

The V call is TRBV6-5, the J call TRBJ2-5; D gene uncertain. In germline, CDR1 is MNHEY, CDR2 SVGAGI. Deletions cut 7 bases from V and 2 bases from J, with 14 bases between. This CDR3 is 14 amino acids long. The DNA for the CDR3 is TGTGCCAGCAAAGAGTGGCTGACACAAGAGACCCAGTACTTC. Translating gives CASKEWLTQETQYF.

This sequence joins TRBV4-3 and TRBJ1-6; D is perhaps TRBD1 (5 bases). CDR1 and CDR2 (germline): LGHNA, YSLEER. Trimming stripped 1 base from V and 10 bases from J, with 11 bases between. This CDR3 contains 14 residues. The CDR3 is CASSQARTYSPLHF. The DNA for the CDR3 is TGCGCCAGCAGCCAAGCCCGGACATACTCACCCCTCCACTTT.

CDR3 region: CASSLSKVAIVPDTQYF. DNA for the CDR3: TGTGCCAGCAGCCTTTCCAAAGTGGCGATTGTCCCAGATACGCAGTATTTT. The genes are TRBV3-1 (or the pseudogene TRBV3-2) and TRBJ2-3; D uncertain. Per the germline V gene, CDR1 is LGHDT and CDR2 is YNNKEL (reference sequence). V lost 4 bases and J 4 bases, leaving 21 bases between the germline ends. The CDR3 has 17 amino acids.

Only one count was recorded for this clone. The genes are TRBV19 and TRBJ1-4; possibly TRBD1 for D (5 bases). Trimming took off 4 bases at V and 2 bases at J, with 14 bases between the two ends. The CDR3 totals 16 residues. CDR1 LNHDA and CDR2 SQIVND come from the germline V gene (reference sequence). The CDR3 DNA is TGTGCCAGTAGTAACCCCGGAGGGGCGACTAATGAAAAACTGTTTTTT. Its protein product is CASSNPGGATNEKLFF.

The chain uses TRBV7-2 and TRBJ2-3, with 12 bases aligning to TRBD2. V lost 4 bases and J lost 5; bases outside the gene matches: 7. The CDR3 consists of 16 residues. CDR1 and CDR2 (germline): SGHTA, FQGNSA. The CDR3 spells CASSYRPGLAGDTQYF. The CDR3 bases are TGTGCCAGCAGCTACAGGCCGGGACTAGCGGGAGATACGCAGTATTTT.

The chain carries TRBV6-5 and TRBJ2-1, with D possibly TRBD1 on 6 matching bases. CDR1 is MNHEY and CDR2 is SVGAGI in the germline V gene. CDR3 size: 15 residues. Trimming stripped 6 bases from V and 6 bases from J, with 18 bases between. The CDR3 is CASSTDRSPSNEQFF. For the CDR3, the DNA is TGTGCCAGCAGCACCGACAGGTCTCCCTCCAATGAGCAGTTCTTC.

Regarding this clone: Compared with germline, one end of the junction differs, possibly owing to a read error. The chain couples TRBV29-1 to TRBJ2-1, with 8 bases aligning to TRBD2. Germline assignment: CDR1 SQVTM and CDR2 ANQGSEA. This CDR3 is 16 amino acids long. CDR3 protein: CSVAYGGGRSFNEQFF. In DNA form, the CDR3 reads TGCAGCGTTGCTTATGGCGGGGGGCGATCCTTCAATGAGCAGTTCTTC.

CDR3 nucleotides: TGTGCCAGCAGTTTCTCACCGGGACAGGTCTACGAGCAGTACTTC. Translation gives CASSFSPGQVYEQYF. The chain recombines TRBV6-5 with TRBJ2-7, with 8 bases aligning to TRBD1. V shed 4 bases and J 3 bases; nucleotides not matched to a gene: 8. The germline gives CDR1 MNHEY, CDR2 SVGAGI. The CDR3 loop spans 15 amino acids.

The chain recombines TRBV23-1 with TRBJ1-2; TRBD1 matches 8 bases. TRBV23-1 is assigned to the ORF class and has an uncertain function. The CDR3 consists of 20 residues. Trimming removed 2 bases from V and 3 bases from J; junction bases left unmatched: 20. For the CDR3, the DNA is TGCGCCAGCAGTCAACAGGACCGCAGGGGGCGAGAATCGAAGGACTATGGCTACACCTTC. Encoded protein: CASSQQDRRGRESKDYGYTF.

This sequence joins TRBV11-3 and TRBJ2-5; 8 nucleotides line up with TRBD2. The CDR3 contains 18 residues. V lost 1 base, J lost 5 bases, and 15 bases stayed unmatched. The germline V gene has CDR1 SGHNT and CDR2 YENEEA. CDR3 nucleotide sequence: TGTGCCAGCAGCTTAGGGGGTCTAGCGGGCTCCGCCCGGGAGACCCAGTACTTC. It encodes CASSLGGLAGSARETQYF.

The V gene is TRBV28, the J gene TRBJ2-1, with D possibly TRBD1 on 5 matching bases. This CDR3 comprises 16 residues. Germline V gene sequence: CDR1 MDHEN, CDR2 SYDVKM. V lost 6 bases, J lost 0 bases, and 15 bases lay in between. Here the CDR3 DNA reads TGTGCCAGCAGGCCGGTTGGGGCCGTCTCCTACAATGAGCAGTTCTTC. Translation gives CASRPVGAVSYNEQFF. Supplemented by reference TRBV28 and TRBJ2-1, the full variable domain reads DVKVTQSSRYLVKRTGEKVFLECVQDMDHENMFWYRQDPGLGLRLIYFSYDVKMKEKGDIPEGYSVSREKKERFSLILESASTNQTSMYLCASRPVGAVSYNEQFFGPGTRLTVL.

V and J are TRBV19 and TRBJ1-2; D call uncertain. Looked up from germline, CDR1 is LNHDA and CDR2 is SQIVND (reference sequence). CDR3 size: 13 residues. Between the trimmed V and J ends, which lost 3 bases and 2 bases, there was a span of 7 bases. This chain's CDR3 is CASSMERNYGYTF. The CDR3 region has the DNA TGTGCCAGTAGTATGGAACGGAACTATGGCTACACCTTC.

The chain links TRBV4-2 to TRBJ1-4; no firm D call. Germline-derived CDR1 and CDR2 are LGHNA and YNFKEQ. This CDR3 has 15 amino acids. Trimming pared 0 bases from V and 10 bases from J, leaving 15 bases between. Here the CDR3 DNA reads TGTGCCAGCAGCCAAGATCCGGGCCTCGGGAGAAAACTGTTTTTT. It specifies CASSQDPGLGRKLFF.

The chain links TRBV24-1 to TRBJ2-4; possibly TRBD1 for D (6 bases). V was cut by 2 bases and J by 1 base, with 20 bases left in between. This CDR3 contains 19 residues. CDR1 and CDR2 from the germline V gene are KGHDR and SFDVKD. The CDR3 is CATSDSRAGELSAKNIQYF. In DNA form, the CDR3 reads TGTGCCACCAGTGATTCTCGGGCAGGGGAACTTTCTGCCAAAAACATTCAGTACTTC.